This T cell receptor (beta chain) was profiled in a study of shared clonotypes between healthy human individuals. Deep was the level at which the assay was run. TCRdb keeps only in-frame clones here, not all; method: immunoSEQ multiplex PCR. The sample yields some 2.3 million clones, approximately 95% seen once. From germline, CDR1 is LNHDA and CDR2 SQIVND (reference sequence). This CDR3 is 16 amino acids long. V shed 4 bases, J shed 6 bases, and the junction held 3 bases outside the gene matches. The TCR comes from a man between 18 and 35 years old in good health. Some clones in this sample may be carry-over from other donors' samples. The sequenced sample was naive CD4+ T cells from PBMCs. Regarding subset: CD45RA+ positively selected. The rearrangement links TRBV19 to TRBJ2-2; 15 nucleotides line up with TRBD2. The CDR3 bases are TGTGCCAGTAGTACTGGACTAGCGGGAGGGCCCGGGGAGCTGTTTTTT. Residues: CASSTGLAGGPGELFF.